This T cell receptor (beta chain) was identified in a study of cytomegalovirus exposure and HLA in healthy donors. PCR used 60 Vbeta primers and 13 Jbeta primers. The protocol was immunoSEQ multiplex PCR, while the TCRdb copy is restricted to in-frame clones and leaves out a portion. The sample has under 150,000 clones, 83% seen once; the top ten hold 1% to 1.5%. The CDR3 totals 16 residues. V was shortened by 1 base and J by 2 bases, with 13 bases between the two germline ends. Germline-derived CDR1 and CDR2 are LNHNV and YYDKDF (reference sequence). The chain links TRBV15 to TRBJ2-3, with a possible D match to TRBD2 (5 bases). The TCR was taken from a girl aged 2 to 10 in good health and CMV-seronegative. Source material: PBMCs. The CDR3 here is CATSRVTSGYTDTQYF. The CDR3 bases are TGTGCCACCAGCAGAGTTACGAGCGGATACACAGATACGCAGTATTTT. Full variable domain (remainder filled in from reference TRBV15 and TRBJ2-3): DAMVIQNPRYQVTQFGKPVTLSCSQTLNHNVMYWYQQKSSQAPKLLFHYYDKDFNNEADTPDNFQSRRPNTSFCFLDIRSPGLGDTAMYLCATSRVTSGYTDTQYFGPGTRLTVL.